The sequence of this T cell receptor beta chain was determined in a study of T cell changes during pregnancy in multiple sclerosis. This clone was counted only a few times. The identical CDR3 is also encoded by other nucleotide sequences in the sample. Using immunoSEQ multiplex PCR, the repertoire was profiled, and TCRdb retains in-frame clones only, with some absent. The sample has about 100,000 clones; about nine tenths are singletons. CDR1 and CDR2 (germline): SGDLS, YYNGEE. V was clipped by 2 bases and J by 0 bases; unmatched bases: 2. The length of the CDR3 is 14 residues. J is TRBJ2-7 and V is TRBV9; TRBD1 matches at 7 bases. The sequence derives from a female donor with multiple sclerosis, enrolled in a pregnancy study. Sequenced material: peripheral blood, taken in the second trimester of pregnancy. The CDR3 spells CASSVTGSSYEQYF. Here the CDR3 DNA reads TGTGCCAGCAGCGTGACAGGGAGCTCCTACGAGCAGTACTTC.